This entry concerns a single TCR beta chain. What it binds is unknown. This sample is drawn from a study of identical twins. Study conclusions and caveats: The authors drew conclusions from cross-sectional statistical analysis rather than following the same donors. Within twin pairs, the out-of-frame alpha sequences they shared showed excess low generation probability. For monozygotic twins, models underestimated out-of-frame TCR alpha sharing.

Trimming left V 4 bases short and J 7 bases short, with 11 bases between. The CDR3 extends over 13 amino acids. Germline loops: CDR1 MNHEY, CDR2 SMNVEV (reference sequence). Unique molecular identifiers were present on cDNA, and template switching added a universal primer site. TCRdb reprocessed the 5' RACE reads with MiXCR, giving one entry per CDR3 protein. The table lists approximately 300,000 distinct CDR3 sequences, 8.5% to 9.5% of them singletons, with 6% to 8.5% in the top ten. Separately, the same data were catalogued under a study of yellow fever vaccine responses in identical twins.

Material for sequencing was CD8+ T cells sorted from blood. This chain links TRBV27 with TRBJ2-1; D is uncertain. This TCR derives from a woman younger than 35 in good health. This CDR3 reads CASSSSGLNEQFF. In DNA, the CDR3 is TGTGCCAGCAGTTCATCGGGCCTAAATGAGCAGTTCTTC.